This T cell receptor beta chain was obtained from a study of control samples from healthy donors and cancer patients. In germline, CDR1 is LNHDA, CDR2 SQIVND (reference sequence). Trimming took 6 bases from V and 0 from J; bases not matched to a gene: 7. The CDR3 covers 18 residues. Data came from immunoSEQ multiplex PCR; TCRdb stores just in-frame clones and leaves some out. The table lists 140,000 or so clones, approximately 91% of them singletons. This receptor was taken from a man aged 25-45 years in good health. Sequenced input: blood. The chain joins TRBV19 to TRBJ2-6; 11 positions match TRBD1. CDR3 region: CASRSGQGALSGANVLTF. As DNA, the CDR3 is TGTGCCAGTAGATCAGGACAGGGGGCCCTCTCTGGGGCCAACGTCCTGACTTTC.